These 7 T cell receptor beta chains came from one sample sequenced in a study of T cell responses to AZD1222 COVID-19 vaccine. Libraries were prepared by immunoSEQ multiplex PCR; TCRdb keeps only in-frame clonotypes and omits some of them. Of roughly 70,000 clones in the sample, about 88% were seen once. The material was peripheral blood, obtained on day 0 of AZD1222 vaccination. The source of these receptors is an adult in good health.

The J gene is TRBJ1-1, the V gene TRBV7-6; TRBD1 matches 8 bases. CDR3 size: 18 residues. V was clipped by 1 base and J by 1 base; unmatched bases: 11. Germline V gives CDR1 SGHVS, CDR2 FNYEAQ. In DNA, the CDR3 is TGTGCCAGCAGCTTAGGTGGCAGGGGGCCGCAAAGGAACACTGAAGCTTTCTTT. Translating gives CASSLGGRGPQRNTEAFF.

This clone appeared a single time. This chain links TRBV11-3 with TRBJ2-3; possible D gene TRBD2, 5 bases. Per germline, CDR1 SGHNT and CDR2 YENEEA. V dropped 1 base and J dropped 4 bases, with 15 bases sitting between them. The CDR3 is 16 residues long. CDR3 DNA sequence: TGTGCCAGCAGCTTAGGACACCGGGAAACAGCAGATACGCAGTATTTT. Encoded protein: CASSLGHRETADTQYF.

The chain is built from TRBV7-9 and TRBJ2-5; TRBD2 aligns across 11 bases. V was clipped by 1 base and J by 5 bases; unmatched bases: 6. The CDR3 runs 16 residues. Per the germline V gene, CDR1 is SEHNR and CDR2 is FQNEAQ (reference sequence). CDR3 loop: CASSLGSGGEPETQYF. The DNA for the CDR3 is TGTGCCAGCAGCTTAGGTAGCGGGGGGGAACCGGAGACCCAGTACTTC.

The chain uses TRBV27 and TRBJ2-1, with 8 bases fitting TRBD2. The length of the CDR3 is 13 residues. Unmatched junction bases numbered 5, after V lost 5 bases and J lost 8 bases. In germline, CDR1 is MNHEY, CDR2 SMNVEV (reference sequence). The DNA of the CDR3 is TGTGCCAGCAGTACCCGGGAGGGCGATGAGCAGTTCTTC. Its translation: CASSTREGDEQFF.

V and J are TRBV7-6 and TRBJ2-1, with 10 bases aligning to TRBD2. This CDR3 is 16 amino acids long. After removal of 6 bases from V and 0 bases from J, the junction contained 5 bases not matched to a gene. Looked up from germline, CDR1 is SGHVS and CDR2 is FNYEAQ. As DNA, the CDR3 is TGTGCCAGCAGTATAGTAGCGGGGGGCTCCTACAATGAGCAGTTCTTC. It is translated as CASSIVAGGSYNEQFF.

In this sample, this clone turned up a few times. The chain's CDR3 is CASSFSGTGEKLFF. The CDR3 region has the DNA TGCGCCAGCAGCTTTTCGGGGACTGGTGAAAAACTGTTTTTT. The rearrangement uses TRBV5-1 and TRBJ1-4; possible D gene TRBD1, 5 bases. V shed 2 bases and J shed 7 bases, with 12 bases lying between them. The CDR3 loop spans 14 amino acids. Germline CDR1 and CDR2: SGHRS and YFSETQ.

The chain combines TRBV11-2 with TRBJ1-1, with TRBD1 as a possible D gene (5 bases). The germline gives CDR1 SGHAT, CDR2 FQNNGV. The CDR3 extends over 16 amino acids. V lost 5 bases and J lost 1, with 17 bases in between. The DNA for the CDR3 is TGTGCCAGCAGCCCCGGGTTGGGGGGACGGAACACTGAAGCTTTCTTT. This encodes CASSPGLGGRNTEAFF.